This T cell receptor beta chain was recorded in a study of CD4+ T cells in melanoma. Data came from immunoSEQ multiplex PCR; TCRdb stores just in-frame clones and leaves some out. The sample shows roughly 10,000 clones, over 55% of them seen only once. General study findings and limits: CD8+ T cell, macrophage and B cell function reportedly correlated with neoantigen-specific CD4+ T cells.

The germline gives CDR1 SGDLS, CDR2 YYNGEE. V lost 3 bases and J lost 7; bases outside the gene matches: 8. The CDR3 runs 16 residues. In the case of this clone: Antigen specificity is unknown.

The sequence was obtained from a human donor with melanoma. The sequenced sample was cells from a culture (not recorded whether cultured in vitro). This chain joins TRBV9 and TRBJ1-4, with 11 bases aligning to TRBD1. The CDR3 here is CASSARGTGGVEKLFF. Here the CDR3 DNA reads TGTGCCAGCAGCGCCCGAGGGACAGGGGGTGTTGAAAAACTGTTTTTT.